This T cell receptor (beta chain) was sequenced for a study of graft-versus-host responses after intestinal transplantation. Study details: Recipients were given multivisceral, liver-intestinal, or isolated intestinal transplants. Anti-thymocyte globulin induction preceded about 3 years of tacrolimus and steroid maintenance in all recipients. Notes on the study in general: Patients who carried graft-donor T cell macrochimerism also had high graft-versus-host to host-versus-graft clonal ratios in their allografts. An association linked early post-transplant HvG declines with peak circulating GvH clone levels.

This clone was found a few times. Its specificity is unknown. TCRdb keeps only in-frame clones here, not all; method: immunoSEQ multiplex PCR. The sample consists of 90,000 or so clones, roughly 80% of them appearing once. The germline V gene encodes CDR1 SGHAT and CDR2 FQDESV (reference sequence). This CDR3 spans 18 amino acids. The J segment lost 2 bases and the V segment lost 4 bases, leaving 13 bases of the junction unmatched. The sample here was unstimulated CD4+ T cells sorted from spleen or lymph node cells, taken before intestinal transplant. This receptor was obtained from a human donor who received an intestinal transplant. The chain joins TRBV11-1 to TRBJ2-3; 9 bases agree with TRBD1. The CDR3 region is CASSSYGTTGGITDTQYF. In DNA form, the CDR3 reads TGTGCCAGCAGCTCTTACGGTACGACAGGGGGTATCACAGATACGCAGTATTTT.